The rows below give T cell receptor beta chains drawn from one sample of a study of blood T cells in healthy people across ages. One entry per CDR3 protein results from TCRdb running MiXCR on the 5' RACE reads. The sample includes 1.5 million to 2 million distinct CDR3 sequences, around 48% of them seen just once. The sequenced sample was blood. The receptors originated from a woman in her thirties or forties in good health. Each CDR3 is given with its conserved first and last residue. D genes are given only for firm matches. Clone size, where shown, is once, few, many, or a class for clones that have expanded.

clone_size,j_call,cdr3_length,d_call,v_call,cdr3_nt,cdr3_aa
.,TRBJ2-5,14,.,TRBV20-1,TGCAGTGCTAGAACCCTAGGTATACAAGAGACCCAGTACTTC,CSARTLGIQETQYF
.,TRBJ2-7,13,.,TRBV27,TGTGCCAGCATCCTGAAGGGGCAATACGAGCAGTACTTC,CASILKGQYEQYF
.,TRBJ1-2,13,.,TRBV27,TGTGCCAGCAGTTTAGGGATGGGTTATGGCTACACCTTC,CASSLGMGYGYTF
few,TRBJ1-2,14,TRBD1,TRBV28,TGTGCCAGCAGTTCGATTAGACAGGGGTATGGCTACACCTTC,CASSSIRQGYGYTF
.,TRBJ2-1,17,.,TRBV7-9,TGTGCCAGCAGCTCGGAAGGGGGGCCTAACTCCTACAATGAGCAGTTCTTC,CASSSEGGPNSYNEQFF
few,TRBJ2-3,14,.,TRBV5-1,TGCGCCAGCAGCTTTGGCCGACAGACAGATACGCAGTATTTT,CASSFGRQTDTQYF
once,TRBJ2-3,15,TRBD1,TRBV11-2,TGTGCCAGCAGTTCAGGGACAGGGGGCGGAGATACGCAGTATTTT,CASSSGTGGGDTQYF
few,TRBJ2-7,15,.,TRBV4-1,TGCGCCAGCAGCCATTGCCAAAAGGGGGGCTACGAGCAGTACTTC,CASSHCQKGGYEQYF
few,TRBJ2-1,13,.,TRBV9,TGTGCCAGCAGCGTAGCACCCGGGGGTGAGCAGTTCTTC,CASSVAPGGEQFF
few,TRBJ2-3,15,TRBD2,TRBV29-1,TGCAGCGTTGGGCCTCACGGGGGGGCCGAAGATACGCAGTATTTT,CSVGPHGGAEDTQYF
.,TRBJ1-2,9,.,TRBV20-1,TGCAGTGCTAGAGCTGGCTACACCTTC,CSARAGYTF
few,TRBJ2-6,15,.,TRBV28,TGTGCCAGCAGACCTCCTCCGGGTGGGGCCAACGTCCTGACTTTC,CASRPPPGGANVLTF
.,TRBJ2-7,15,.,TRBV4-1,TGCGTCAGCAGCCAGAGTTCCCCCCAATCCTACGAGCAGTACTTC,CVSSQSSPQSYEQYF
.,TRBJ2-3,16,TRBD2,TRBV4-3,TGCGCCAGCAGCCAATCCATAGCGGGGAGCACAGATACGCAGTATTTT,CASSQSIAGSTDTQYF
few,TRBJ2-5,14,.,TRBV7-2,TGTGCCGGCAGCCCCTCGCGGAGCCAAGAGACCCAGTACTTC,CAGSPSRSQETQYF